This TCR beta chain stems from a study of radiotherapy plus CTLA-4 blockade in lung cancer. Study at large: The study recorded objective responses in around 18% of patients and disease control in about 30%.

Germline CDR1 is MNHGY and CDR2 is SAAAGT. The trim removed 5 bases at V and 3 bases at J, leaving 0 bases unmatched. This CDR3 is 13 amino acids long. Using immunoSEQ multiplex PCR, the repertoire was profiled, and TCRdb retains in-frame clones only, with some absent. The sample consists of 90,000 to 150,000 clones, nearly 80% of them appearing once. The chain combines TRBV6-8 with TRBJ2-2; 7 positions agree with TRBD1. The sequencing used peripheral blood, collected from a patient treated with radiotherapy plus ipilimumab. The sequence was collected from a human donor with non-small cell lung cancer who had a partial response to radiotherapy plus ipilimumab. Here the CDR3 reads CASSDRDTGELFF. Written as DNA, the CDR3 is TGTGCCAGCAGTGACAGGGACACCGGGGAGCTGTTTTTT.